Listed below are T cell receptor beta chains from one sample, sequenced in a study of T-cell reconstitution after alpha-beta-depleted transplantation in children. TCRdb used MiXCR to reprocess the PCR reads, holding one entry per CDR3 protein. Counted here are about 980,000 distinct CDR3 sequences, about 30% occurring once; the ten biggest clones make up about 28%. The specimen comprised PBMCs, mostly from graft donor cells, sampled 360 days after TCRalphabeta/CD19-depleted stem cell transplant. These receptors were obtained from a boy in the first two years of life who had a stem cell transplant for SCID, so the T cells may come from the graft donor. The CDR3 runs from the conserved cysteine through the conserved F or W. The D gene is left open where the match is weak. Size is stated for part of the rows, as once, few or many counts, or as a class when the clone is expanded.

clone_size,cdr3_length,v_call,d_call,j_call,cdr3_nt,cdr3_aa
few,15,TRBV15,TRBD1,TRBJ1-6,TGTGCCACCAGCACCGGACAGGGCTATAATTCACCCCTCCACTTT,CATSTGQGYNSPLHF
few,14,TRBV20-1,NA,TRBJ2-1,TGCAGTGCTAGAGATAGTCTACCGACGAATGAGCAGTTCTTC,CSARDSLPTNEQFF
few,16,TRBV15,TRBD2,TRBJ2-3,TGTGCCACCAGCAGAGGTACTAGCGGTTTCACAGATACGCAGTATTTT,CATSRGTSGFTDTQYF
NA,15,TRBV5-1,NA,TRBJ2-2,TGCGCCAGCAGCTTGGCGACCGGGGACACCGGGGAGCTGTTTTTT,CASSLATGDTGELFF
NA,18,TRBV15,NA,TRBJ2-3,TGTGCCACCAGCAGAGTGCGGGGCGTCGAGGGGAGCACAGATACGCAGTATTTT,CATSRVRGVEGSTDTQYF
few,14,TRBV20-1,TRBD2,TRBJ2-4,TGCAGTGCGATGGGGCGGGGGTTCAAAAACATTCAGTACTTC,CSAMGRGFKNIQYF
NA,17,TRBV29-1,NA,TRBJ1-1,TGCAGCGTTGAAGACGGATGGGGGGGCCCCCCGAACACTGAAGCTTTCTTT,CSVEDGWGGPPNTEAFF
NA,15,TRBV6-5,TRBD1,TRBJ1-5,TGTGCCAGCAGTCACCGACAGGGCCCCCCTCAGCCCCAGCATTTT,CASSHRQGPPQPQHF
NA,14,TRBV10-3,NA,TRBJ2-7,TGTGCCATCAGTGAGTCGGACTTCTCCTACGAGCAGTACTTC,CAISESDFSYEQYF
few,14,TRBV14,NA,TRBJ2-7,TGTGCCAGCAGCCAAGTCGGGGCCAGACGCGAGCAGTACTTC,CASSQVGARREQYF
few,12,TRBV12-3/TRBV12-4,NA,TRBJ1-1,TGTGCCAGCAAACATGGACAGCCTGAAGCTTTCTTT,CASKHGQPEAFF
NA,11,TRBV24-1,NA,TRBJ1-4,TGTGCCACCAGACAGAGTGAAAAACAGTTTTTT,CATRQSEKQFF
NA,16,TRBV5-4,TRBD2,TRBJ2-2,TGTGCCAGCAGCCCGACTAGCGGGGGCCCCGAAGGGGAGCTGTTTTTT,CASSPTSGGPEGELFF
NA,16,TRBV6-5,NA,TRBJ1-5,TGTGCCACCAGCTTCTCGGGCGGGCATAGCAATCAGCCCCAGCATTTT,CATSFSGGHSNQPQHF
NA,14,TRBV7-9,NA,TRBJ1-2,TGTGCCAGCAGCTCCGCGCCGGAGACAGGAGGATACACCTTC,CASSSAPETGGYTF
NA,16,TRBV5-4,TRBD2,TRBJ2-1,TGTGCCAGCAGCTTGAAGGCTAGCGGGGGGTACAATGAGCAGTTCTTC,CASSLKASGGYNEQFF
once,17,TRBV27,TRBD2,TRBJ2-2,TGTGCCAGCAGTTTCTATCCGGGGGGACCCATCACCGGGGAGCTGTTTTTT,CASSFYPGGPITGELFF
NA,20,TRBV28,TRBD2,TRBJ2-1,TGTGCCAGCAGTACGACACCGGGACTAGCGGGGGGGCTCTCCTACAATGAGCAGTTCTTC,CASSTTPGLAGGLSYNEQFF
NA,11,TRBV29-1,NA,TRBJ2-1,TGCAGCGCGACTAACTACAATGAGCAGTTCTTC,CSATNYNEQFF
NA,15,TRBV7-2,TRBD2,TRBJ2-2,TGTGCCAGCAGCTTATCTAGCGGGGCGACCGGGGAGCTGTTTTTT,CASSLSSGATGELFF
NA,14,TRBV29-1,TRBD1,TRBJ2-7,TGCAGCGTTGTCCCGACAGGGTTAACCTACGAGCAGTACTTC,CSVVPTGLTYEQYF
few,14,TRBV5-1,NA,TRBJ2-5,TGCGCCAGCAGCTTGGGTCAGATAGAAGAGACCCAGTACTTC,CASSLGQIEETQYF
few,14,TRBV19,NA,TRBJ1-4,TGTGCCAGTAATTGGGCGCGAGGAGGAGAAAAACTGTTTTTT,CASNWARGGEKLFF
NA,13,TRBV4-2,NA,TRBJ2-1,TGTGCCAGCAGCCACAGAGTTGGGAATGAGCAGTTCTTC,CASSHRVGNEQFF
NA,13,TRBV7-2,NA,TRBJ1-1,TGTGCCAGCAGCTTACAGGGTTACACTGAACCTTTCTTT,CASSLQGYTEPFF
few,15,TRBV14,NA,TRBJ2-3,TGTGCCAGCAGCCGACTCGGACAGCTCACAGATACGCAGTATTTT,CASSRLGQLTDTQYF
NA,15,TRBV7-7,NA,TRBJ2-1,TGTGCCAGCAGCCCCGAAGGGTGGGCCTACAATGAGCAGTTCTTC,CASSPEGWAYNEQFF
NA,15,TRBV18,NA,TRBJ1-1,TGTGCCAGCTCACCACGGCTGGGGGTGGACACTGAAGCTTTCTTT,CASSPRLGVDTEAFF
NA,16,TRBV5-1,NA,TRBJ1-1,TGCGCCAGCAGCTTGGGCAGAGTAACCCTGAACACTGAAGCTTTCTTT,CASSLGRVTLNTEAFF
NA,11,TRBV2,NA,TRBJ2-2,TGTGCCAGCAGTGATATCGGGGAGCTGTTTTTT,CASSDIGELFF
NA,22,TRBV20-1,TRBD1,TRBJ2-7,TGCAGTGCTAGAGATCGGGACAACATTGTGGGGACAGGGAGGTTAGGGTTTGACGAGCAGTACTTC,CSARDRDNIVGTGRLGFDEQYF
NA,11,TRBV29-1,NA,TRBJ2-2,TGCAGCGTCGCGATCACCGGGGAGCTGTTTTTT,CSVAITGELFF
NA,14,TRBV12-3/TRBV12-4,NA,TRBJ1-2,TGTGCCAGCAGTTTAAGGCCGGGAAACTATGGCTACACCTTC,CASSLRPGNYGYTF
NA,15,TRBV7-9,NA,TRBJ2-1,TGTGCCAGCAGCTTCCCTGGGACACACCTTTGGGAGCAGTTCTTC,CASSFPGTHLWEQFF
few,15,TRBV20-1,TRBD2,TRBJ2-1,TGCAGTGCTGGGACTAGCGGGGGAACCTACAATGAGCAGTTCTTC,CSAGTSGGTYNEQFF
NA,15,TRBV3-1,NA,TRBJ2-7,TGTGCCAGCAGCCAACCTGGAAAGGCCAGCTACGAGCAGTACTTC,CASSQPGKASYEQYF
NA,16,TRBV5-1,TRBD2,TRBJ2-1,TGCGCCAGCAGCTTGTGGGACGGGGGGGCCTGGGATGAGCAGTTCTTC,CASSLWDGGAWDEQFF
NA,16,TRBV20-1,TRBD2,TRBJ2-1,TGCAGTGCTCGCTCTAGCGGGGGGCCTTCCTACAATGAGCAGTTCTTC,CSARSSGGPSYNEQFF
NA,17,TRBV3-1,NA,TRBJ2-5,TGTGCCAGCAGCCGGTGGACAGCCAGGGGACCACAAGAGACCCAGTACTTC,CASSRWTARGPQETQYF
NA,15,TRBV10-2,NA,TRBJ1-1,TGCGCCACTTACCCAAACTTTATAGCCGCTACTGAAGCTTTCTTT,CATYPNFIAATEAFF
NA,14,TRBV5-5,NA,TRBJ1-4,TGTGCCAGCAGCATCCGGGACGGTAATGAAAAACTGTTTTTT,CASSIRDGNEKLFF
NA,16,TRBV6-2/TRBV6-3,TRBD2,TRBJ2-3,TGTGCCAGCAGTTACCGGCGACTAGCGGGGGCAGATACGCAGTATTTT,CASSYRRLAGADTQYF
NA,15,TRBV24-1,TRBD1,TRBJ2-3,TGTGCCACCAGTGGCTCGACAGGGGTCACAGATACGCAGTATTTT,CATSGSTGVTDTQYF
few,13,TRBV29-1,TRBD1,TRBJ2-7,TGCAGCGTTGAACGGGACCGGGACAGTGAGCAGTACTTC,CSVERDRDSEQYF
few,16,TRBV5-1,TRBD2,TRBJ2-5,TGCGCCAGCAGCCATGAAGGACTAGCGGGATGGGAGACCCAGTACTTC,CASSHEGLAGWETQYF
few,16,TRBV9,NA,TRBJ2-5,TGTGCCAGCAGCGTCGCAGGCCTAGGAGTCCAAGAGACCCAGTACTTC,CASSVAGLGVQETQYF
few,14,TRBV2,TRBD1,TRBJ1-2,TGTGCCAGCAGTGAGCGGGACAGGGGAACAATCTACACCTTC,CASSERDRGTIYTF
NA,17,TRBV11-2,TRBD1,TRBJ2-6,TGTGCCAGCAGCTTCCGACAGGGGGAGGCAGGGGCCAACGTCCTGACTTTC,CASSFRQGEAGANVLTF